These 14 T cell receptor beta chains originate from one sample sequenced in a study of T cells in Graves' hyperthyroidism and ophthalmopathy. What was amplified from RNA transcripts were TCR beta CDR3 regions. First-round RT-PCR of the TCR CDR3 relied on the HTBI primer set. Each CDR3 protein is one row after TCRdb ran MiXCR on the multiplex PCR reads. Among about 130,000 distinct CDR3 sequences, approximately 24% were seen once, and the ten largest hold 67%. Source material: blood. The receptors derive from a woman aged 45-65 years with Graves' hyperthyroidism that later progressed to Graves' ophthalmopathy.

This clonotype came up many times. The chain is built from TRBV3-1 and TRBJ1-2; D is ambiguous. Per germline, CDR1 LGHDT and CDR2 YNNKEL (reference sequence). Trimming pared 3 bases from V and 6 bases from J, leaving 8 bases between. This CDR3 has 12 amino acids. The CDR3 here is CASSQGSHGYTF. CDR3 nucleotide sequence: TGTGCCAGCAGCCAGGGAAGCCATGGCTACACCTTC. Based on the CDR3 plus reference TRBV3-1 and TRBJ1-2, the full variable domain is DTAVSQTPKYLVTQMGNDKSIKCEQNLGHDTMYWYKQDSKKFLKIMFSYNNKELIINETVPNRFSPKSPDKAHLNLHINSLELGDSAVYFCASSQGSHGYTFGSGTRLTVV.

The chain couples TRBV9 to TRBJ2-1; TRBD2 matches at 8 bases. J gave up 14 bases and V 0 bases, and 10 bases lay outside the gene matches. CDR3 length: 14 amino acids. Per germline, CDR1 SGDLS and CDR2 YYNGEE. The CDR3 protein is CASSVDPAGEKEFF. CDR3 coding DNA: TGTGCCAGCAGCGTAGATCCAGCGGGAGAGAAGGAGTTCTTC.

This clonotype has at least ten counts. V gene TRBV12-3 or TRBV12-4 combines with J gene TRBJ1-1, with D possibly TRBD1 on 5 matching bases. The CDR3 is 15 residues long. Trimming stripped 5 bases from V and 1 base from J, with 14 bases between. In DNA, the CDR3 is TGTGCCAGCAGTCAAACCAAAACAGGGAACACTGAAGCTTTCTTT. The encoded protein is CASSQTKTGNTEAFF.

This chain links TRBV6-5 with TRBJ2-3; D is possibly TRBD1 (7 bases). The germline V and J ends were trimmed by 3 bases and 3 bases, with 13 bases remaining between them. The CDR3 is 15 amino acids. Germline V lookup: CDR1 MNHEY, CDR2 SVGAGI. The CDR3 DNA follows: TGTGCCAGCAGTTATGGAGGGGGCGCAACAGATACGCAGTATTTT. Protein product: CASSYGGGATDTQYF.

This clonotype was seen repeatedly, ten times or more. The rearrangement links TRBV28 to TRBJ2-7; 12 nucleotides agree with TRBD2. The CDR3 loop spans 16 amino acids. V lost 5 bases, J lost 0 bases, and 5 bases stayed unmatched. CDR1 is MDHEN and CDR2 is SYDVKM in the germline V gene. The CDR3 bases are TGTGCCAGCAGTACACCGACTAGCGGGGGCTCCTACGAGCAGTACTTC. As protein: CASSTPTSGGSYEQYF.

The V gene is TRBV24-1, the J gene TRBJ2-1; 9 bases agree with TRBD1. J was trimmed by 0 bases and V by 5 bases; bases with no gene match: 13. The CDR3 runs to 19 residues. CDR1 and CDR2 from the germline V gene are KGHDR and SFDVKD. CDR3: CATSGKGQGTKSSYNEQFF. The CDR3 nucleotides are TGTGCCACCAGTGGTAAAGGACAGGGGACGAAGAGCTCCTACAATGAGCAGTTCTTC.

The chain has TRBV19 and TRBJ2-2; D might be TRBD1 or TRBD2, each matching 5 bases. Germline loops: CDR1 LNHDA, CDR2 SQIVND (reference sequence). Trimming shortened V by 7 bases and J by 8 bases, and 17 bases separated the two germline ends. This CDR3 comprises 14 residues. The CDR3 protein is CASTSTWGTGELFF. The CDR3 DNA follows: TGTGCCAGTACCTCGACCTGGGGGACGGGGGAGCTGTTTTTT.

This clonotype was observed a handful of times. The chain joins TRBV6-1 to TRBJ2-2; TRBD1 agrees at 9 bases. Germline CDR1 is MNHNS and CDR2 is SASEGT. Unmatched junction bases numbered 6, after V lost 8 bases and J lost 2 bases. This CDR3 has 15 residues. The CDR3 sequence is CASDSGQGNTGELFF. The CDR3 DNA follows: TGTGCCAGCGATTCGGGACAGGGAAACACCGGGGAGCTGTTTTTT.

The chain carries TRBV11-2 and TRBJ2-6, with D hard to call. The length of the CDR3 is 15 residues. Germline CDR1 is SGHAT and CDR2 is FQNNGV. Trimming took 0 bases from V and 1 from J, leaving 4 bases between them. The CDR3 region has the DNA TGTGCCAGCAGCTTAGAGGGGTCTGGGGCCAACGTCCTGACTTTC. It translates to CASSLEGSGANVLTF.

This clonotype was detected only a few times. The chain uses TRBV15 and TRBJ2-7; the D is unclear. Germline V gene lookup returns CDR1 LNHNV and CDR2 YYDKDF (reference sequence). V was cut by 5 bases and J by 4 bases, with 15 bases left in between. This CDR3 spans 14 amino acids. The chain's CDR3 is CATSFELGEYEQYF. In nucleotides, the CDR3 is TGTGCCACCAGCTTTGAACTCGGAGAATACGAGCAGTACTTC. Complete variable domain (other parts from reference TRBV15 and TRBJ2-7): DAMVIQNPRYQVTQFGKPVTLSCSQTLNHNVMYWYQQKSSQAPKLLFHYYDKDFNNEADTPDNFQSRRPNTSFCFLDIRSPGLGDTAMYLCATSFELGEYEQYFGPGTRLTVT.

This rearrangement joins TRBV6-1 to TRBJ1-5, with D possibly being TRBD1 (6 bases). The V and J ends lost 5 bases and 3 bases respectively, with 14 bases between them. The V gene's germline CDR1 is MNHNS and CDR2 SASEGT. This CDR3 region has 15 residues. The CDR3 sequence is CASSPRGGPNQPQHF. DNA of the CDR3: TGTGCCAGCAGTCCCAGGGGAGGGCCCAATCAGCCCCAGCATTTT.

There are a few counts of this clonotype. The rearrangement uses TRBV19 and TRBJ2-1, with a possible D match to TRBD2 (6 bases). Deletions cut 9 bases from V and 0 bases from J, with 9 bases between. CDR3 size: 13 residues. Germline V lookup: CDR1 LNHDA, CDR2 SQIVND (reference sequence). Here the CDR3 DNA reads TGTGCCAGCGGGGGTTTCTCCTACAATGAGCAGTTCTTC. Translating gives CASGGFSYNEQFF.

The rearrangement joins TRBV5-1 to TRBJ2-3; no reliable D call. Germline V gives CDR1 SGHRS, CDR2 YFSETQ. The CDR3 runs to 14 residues. The germline V and J ends were trimmed by 1 base and 1 base, with 7 bases remaining between them. The CDR3 loop is CASSLRAGTDTQYF. Here the CDR3 DNA reads TGCGCCAGCAGCTTGAGGGCTGGCACAGATACGCAGTATTTT.

This clonotype has only a few counts. The gene calls are TRBV20-1 and TRBJ2-2, with TRBD2 identical over 8 bases. The V gene's germline CDR1 is DFQATT and CDR2 SNEGSKA (reference sequence). The CDR3 extends over 13 amino acids. The J segment lost 7 bases and the V segment lost 3 bases, leaving 4 bases of the junction unmatched. CDR3 in DNA: TGCAGTGCTAGCGGGAGGGCCGTCGGGGAGCTGTTTTTT. Protein sequence: CSASGRAVGELFF.